One and the same sample provided the 7 T cell receptor beta chains below, sequenced in a study of regulatory T cells in long-lasting Graves disease. The time point was: newly diagnosed GD, antithyroid drugs for less than 3 months. PBMCs were the source of the RNA used for TCR sequencing. Assembly of TCR beta libraries relied on iRepertoire HTBI primers together with Arm-PCR of CDR3 regions. MiXCR, run by TCRdb on the multiplex PCR reads, gives a single entry per CDR3 protein. The sample comprises some 400,000 distinct CDR3 sequences, 14% to 15% of which are singletons, and 16% rests with the top ten. The sample was also linked to a second study, of T cells in Graves' hyperthyroidism and ophthalmopathy.

Sequences were derived from peripheral blood mononuclear cells (PBMCs), sampled at new diagnosis, from a patient treated with antithyroid drugs. The receptor source for this set is a woman younger than 45 with Graves disease.

The rearrangement uses TRBV13 and TRBJ2-1; D gene uncertain. The V and J ends lost 4 bases and 10 bases respectively, with 14 bases between them. The CDR3 contains 13 residues. The V gene's germline CDR1 is PRHDT and CDR2 FYEKMQ (reference sequence). This CDR3 reads CASSSREALEQFF. DNA for the CDR3: TGTGCCAGCAGCTCCCGAGAGGCCCTAGAGCAGTTCTTC.

This clonotype was seen a handful of times. The chain recombines TRBV4-1 with TRBJ2-7; D tentatively fits TRBD1 or TRBD2 (5 bases each). Trimming took off 2 bases at V and 2 bases at J, with 16 bases between the two ends. CDR1 and CDR2 from the germline V gene are MGHRA and YSYEKL. The CDR3 sequence is 16 residues long. In nucleotides, the CDR3 is TGCGCCAGCAGCCAACCCGGTACGGGACCCCCCTACGAGCAGTACTTC. This gives the protein CASSQPGTGPPYEQYF.

V and J are TRBV9 and TRBJ2-1; weak D call: TRBD2 (5 bases). CDR1 and CDR2 (germline): SGDLS, YYNGEE. Deletions cut 1 base from V and 7 bases from J, with 6 bases between. The CDR3 length is 12 residues. The CDR3 DNA is TGTGCCAGCAGCGTAAGCGGAAATGAGCAGTTCTTC. This encodes CASSVSGNEQFF.

In this sample, this clonotype turned up many times. The genes are TRBV2 and TRBJ2-4; 13 bases map to TRBD2. CDR3 length: 14 residues. The germline gives CDR1 SNHLY, CDR2 FYNNEI. The ends lost 6 bases at V and 6 bases at J; junction bases unmatched: 2. CDR3 DNA: TGTGCCAGCAGCGGGACTAGCGGGATAAACATTCAGTACTTC. This encodes CASSGTSGINIQYF.

As for this clonotype: A much larger clone differs by one base, so this may be a read error. It is likely a read error, because the conserved phenylalanine at the end of the CDR3 is missing. The genes are TRBV28 and TRBJ2-3; 7 bases are a match to TRBD1. CDR1 and CDR2 (germline): MDHEN, SYDVKM. With V trimmed by 5 bases and J by 7 bases, 6 bases remained unmatched. The CDR3 length is 13 residues. The CDR3 sequence is CASSLPGGYTQYL. Written as DNA, the CDR3 is TGTGCCAGCAGTCTTCCAGGGGGATATACGCAGTATCTT.

The chain joins TRBV20-1 to TRBJ2-3; the D call may be TRBD1 or TRBD2 (5 bases each). The CDR3 contains 18 residues. V was pared by 3 bases and J by 0 bases, with 22 bases between. Germline V gene lookup returns CDR1 DFQATT and CDR2 SNEGSKA (reference sequence). The CDR3 DNA follows: TGCAGTGCTAGTGGGGGTCGGGATAGCGAATATAGCACAGATACGCAGTATTTT. It translates to CSASGGRDSEYSTDTQYF.

This clonotype was seen at least ten times. The chain carries TRBV6-2 or TRBV6-3 and TRBJ2-1, with D unclear. The CDR3 contains 14 residues. Trimming stripped 7 bases from V and 8 bases from J, with 18 bases between. Germline loops: CDR1 MNHEY, CDR2 SVGEGT. As DNA, the CDR3 is TGTGCCAGCAACGAGCTGACGCGGACGCATGAGCAGTTCTTC. This codes for CASNELTRTHEQFF.